This TCR beta chain was found in a study of blood T cell repertoires in COVID-19. At the level of the study: The study drew acute and convalescent COVID-19 samples from the United States, Italy and Spain. Sample material is recorded as cDNA or gDNA derived from T cells, B-cell-depleted T cells, or PBMCs.

Participant age was roughly 18 to 100 years, and participants resided in roughly 24 US areas. Per the study methods: Amplifying reference gene primers gave estimates of nucleated cell counts. Sequencing was performed with immunoSEQ multiplex PCR; in TCRdb, only in-frame clones are kept and a portion is missing. That table is the source of V, J and clone size, and D and trimming were worked out from the DNA. Of about 320,000 clones listed, around 86% are singletons. V was pared by 0 bases and J by 5 bases, with 10 bases of the junction left unmatched. The CDR3 length is 16 residues. The germline gives CDR1 LNHDA, CDR2 SQIVND (reference sequence).

The chain carries TRBV19 and TRBJ2-7; 7 nucleotides agree with TRBD1. Sequenced sample: PBMCs or T cells enriched from blood (not recorded which). This TCR came from a man in his sixties who had recovered from COVID-19. The CDR3 nucleotides are TGTGCCAGTAGTATAGATCCCCATCAGACAGGGAACGAGCAGTACTTC. This encodes CASSIDPHQTGNEQYF.